A single sample gave rise to the 6 T cell receptor beta chains below, sequenced in a study of T cell repertoires in cytomegalovirus infection. The antigens these receptors bind are not known. TCRdb fed the reads into MiXCR, producing one record per CDR3 protein. Of approximately 1,000,000 distinct CDR3 sequences in the sample, 31% were seen once. Sequencing used cultured CD8+ T cells from PBMCs, obtained from culture after CMV antigen stimulation. The receptor source for this set is a human donor in good health (CMV status not recorded). Some clones in this sample may be carry-over from other donors' samples.

The rearrangement joins TRBV19 to TRBJ1-6; no clear D gene. The length of the CDR3 is 12 residues. Germline values: CDR1 LNHDA, CDR2 SQIVND (reference sequence). The ends were cut back, 6 bases at V and 7 bases at J, with 7 bases in the middle. This chain's CDR3 is CASRKGNSPLHF. DNA for the CDR3: TGTGCCAGTAGAAAGGGAAATTCACCCCTCCACTTT. Full variable domain (outside the CDR3, taken from reference TRBV19 and TRBJ1-6): DGGITQSPKYLFRKEGQNVTLSCEQNLNHDAMYWYRQDPGQGLRLIYYSQIVNDFQKGDIAEGYSVSREKKESFPLTVTSAQKNPTAFYLCASRKGNSPLHFGNGTRLTVT.

The chain has TRBV12-3 or TRBV12-4 and TRBJ1-6; TRBD1 might be the D (5 bases). The CDR3 consists of 14 residues. V dropped 8 bases and J dropped 3 bases, with 11 bases sitting between them. CDR3 loop: CASAGAVYNSPLHF. CDR3 DNA: TGTGCCAGCGCCGGGGCCGTCTATAATTCACCCCTCCACTTT.

The chain recombines TRBV6-1 with TRBJ1-5, with D unclear. In germline, CDR1 is MNHNS, CDR2 SASEGT. V was trimmed by 5 bases and J by 4 bases, leaving 12 bases between them. This CDR3 has 14 residues. DNA for the CDR3: TGTGCCAGCAGTTACCCATTGGAGAATCAGCCCCAGCATTTT. Translation: CASSYPLENQPQHF.

This chain links TRBV6-5 with TRBJ2-1; no firm D call. The V end lost 4 bases, the J end lost 7 bases, and 11 bases lay between the germline ends. CDR1 is MNHEY and CDR2 is SVGAGI in the germline V gene. The CDR3 extends over 13 amino acids. The CDR3, as DNA: TGTGCCAGCAGTTCGCCTGGGCAGAATGAGCAGTTCTTC. Encoded protein: CASSSPGQNEQFF.

This clonotype was seen ten or more times. The chain links TRBV12-3 or TRBV12-4 to TRBJ1-4; no definite D call. CDR3 size: 15 residues. V lost 2 bases and J 3 bases, leaving 10 bases between the germline ends. CDR3 sequence: CASSLRGPANEKLFF. CDR3 coding DNA: TGTGCCAGCAGTTTACGAGGGCCCGCTAATGAAAAACTGTTTTTT.

J is TRBJ2-7 and V is TRBV2, with TRBD1 matching 7 bases. Unmatched junction bases numbered 9, after V lost 11 bases and J lost 5 bases. The germline V gene has CDR1 SNHLY and CDR2 FYNNEI. The CDR3 is 12 amino acids. This CDR3 reads CAVWTGLDEQYF. Written as DNA, the CDR3 is TGTGCCGTATGGACAGGCCTGGACGAGCAGTACTTC.